These 17 T cell receptor beta chains came from one sample sequenced in a study of Graves' ophthalmopathy and Graves' hyperthyroidism. Amplification of the TCR beta CDR3 regions used RNA transcripts (as template). A first-round RT-PCR used HTBI primers, followed by a second-round multiplex PCR. MiXCR, applied by TCRdb to the multiplex PCR reads, yields one record per CDR3 protein. This table holds more than 1,000,000 distinct CDR3 sequences, less than 45% found once. Sequenced: peripheral blood or thyroid tissue (not recorded which). Receptors were obtained from an adult man with Graves' hyperthyroidism.

The chain couples TRBV24-1 to TRBJ2-1; 7 positions match TRBD1. CDR3 length: 15 amino acids. Trimming removed 3 bases from V and 0 bases from J; junction bases left unmatched: 1. The germline gives CDR1 KGHDR, CDR2 SFDVKD. The CDR3 DNA is TGTGCCACCAGTGATCGGGACAGCTCCTACAATGAGCAGTTCTTC. This codes for CATSDRDSSYNEQFF.

Concerning this clonotype: With a much larger clone just one base away, this may be a read error. V gene TRBV5-4 combines with J gene TRBJ2-7; D unresolved. The CDR3 spans 14 residues. Germline V gives CDR1 SGHNT, CDR2 YYREEE (reference sequence). This chain's CDR3 is CASSSPGVTYELYF. The CDR3 coding sequence is TGTGCCAGCAGCAGCCCCGGAGTAACCTACGAGCTGTACTTC.

This clonotype came up a few times. V and J are TRBV2 and TRBJ2-5; D uncertain. V was pared by 8 bases and J by 4 bases, with 8 bases between. The CDR3 extends over 11 amino acids. Looked up from germline, CDR1 is SNHLY and CDR2 is FYNNEI. As DNA, the CDR3 is TGTGCCAGCGTCCTAGGAGAGACCCAGTACTTC. The encoded protein is CASVLGETQYF.

In its sample, this clonotype was seen many times. The V and J genes are TRBV9 and TRBJ2-7; a weak D match, TRBD1 (6 bases). V was clipped by 0 bases and J by 6 bases, with 13 bases between them. Germline loops: CDR1 SGDLS, CDR2 YYNGEE. This CDR3 has 14 amino acids. The CDR3, as DNA: TGTGCCAGCAGCGTAGCCCCGGGACACCGCGAGCAGTACTTC. This codes for CASSVAPGHREQYF.

This clonotype was counted between two and nine times. This chain uses TRBV20-1 with TRBJ2-7; a possible D gene is TRBD1 (6 bases). V was pared by 3 bases and J by 3 bases, with 12 bases between. The V gene's germline CDR1 is DFQATT and CDR2 SNEGSKA (reference sequence). There are 13 residues in the CDR3. In DNA form, the CDR3 reads TGCAGTGCTAGGGGACACGCGTTCTACGAGCAGTACTTC. This encodes CSARGHAFYEQYF.

V gene TRBV7-8 combines with J gene TRBJ1-5; 12 nucleotides agree with TRBD1. Germline V lookup: CDR1 SGHVS, CDR2 FQNEAQ. The CDR3 extends over 16 amino acids. Unmatched junction bases numbered 8, after V lost 5 bases and J lost 6 bases. CDR3 residues: CASSPGQGAYSQPQHF. In DNA, the CDR3 is TGTGCCAGCAGCCCGGGACAGGGGGCGTATAGTCAGCCCCAGCATTTT. The entire variable domain, with the rest obtained from reference TRBV7-8 and TRBJ1-5, is as follows: GAGVSQSPRYKVAKRGQDVALRCDPISGHVSLFWYQQALGQGPEFLTYFQNEAQLDKSGLPSDRFFAERPEGSVSTLKIQRTQQEDSAVYLCASSPGQGAYSQPQHFGDGTRLSIL.

Comment on this clonotype: One base away lies a much larger clone, so this may be a sequencing read error. This chain joins TRBV10-3 and TRBJ2-7, with D hard to call. Germline-derived CDR1 and CDR2 are ENHRY and SYGVKD. V was shortened by 5 bases and J by 2 bases, with 19 bases between the two germline ends. This CDR3 contains 16 residues. DNA of the CDR3: TGTGCCATCAGTTACTCGTCCAGGCTTGGGGCCTACGAGCAGTACTTC. Translating gives CAISYSSRLGAYEQYF.

Note on this clonotype: Just one base apart from a much larger clone, this may be a read error. The J gene is TRBJ2-2, the V gene TRBV19; TRBD2 is a possible D gene (6 bases). Per the germline V gene, CDR1 is LNHDA and CDR2 is SQIVND (reference sequence). The CDR3 runs 15 residues. The CDR3 bases are TGTGCCAGTACTTCCCGAATTTCGAACACCGGGGGGCTGTTTTTT. Encoded protein: CASTSRISNTGGLFF.

This clonotype was counted a few times. The gene calls are TRBV5-6 and TRBJ2-7, with D tentatively TRBD2 (6 bases). The germline CDR1 and CDR2 sequences are SGHDT and YYEEEE. Trimming stripped 5 bases from V and 1 base from J, with 16 bases between. The CDR3 contains 15 residues. As DNA, the CDR3 is TGTGCCAGCAGTCCGGGGGTGGGCCAGTCCTACGAGCAGTACTTC. This encodes CASSPGVGQSYEQYF.

The chain links TRBV15 to TRBJ2-7, with D perhaps matching TRBD2 (7 bases). The CDR3 runs to 13 residues. Germline values: CDR1 LNHNV, CDR2 YYDKDF (reference sequence). Trimming removed 3 bases from V and 5 bases from J, with 11 bases in between. The CDR3 spells CATSSEGGDEQYF. DNA of the CDR3: TGTGCCACCAGCAGCGAGGGGGGGGACGAGCAGTACTTC.

The rearrangement uses TRBV2 and TRBJ2-2; 8 nucleotides agree with TRBD2. In germline, CDR1 is SNHLY, CDR2 FYNNEI. The CDR3 has 16 residues. J lost 2 bases, V lost 6 bases, and 8 bases had no gene match. This CDR3 reads CASSRPLAGNTGELFF. CDR3 DNA: TGTGCCAGCAGCCGCCCTCTAGCGGGCAACACCGGGGAGCTGTTTTTT.

V and J are TRBV2 and TRBJ2-7, with TRBD1 matching 9 bases. J lost 4 bases, V lost 8 bases, and 15 bases had no gene match. CDR3 length equals 16 residues. Germline loops: CDR1 SNHLY, CDR2 FYNNEI. CDR3 sequence: CASPPGGDRASYEQYF. The CDR3 DNA follows: TGTGCCAGCCCCCCTGGGGGGGACAGGGCATCATACGAGCAGTACTTC.

This clonotype was recorded at least ten times. The chain uses TRBV7-2 and TRBJ1-6, with a weak D call TRBD1 (5 bases). With 1 base removed from V and 7 bases from J, the gap between germline ends came to 11 bases. From germline, CDR1 is SGHTA and CDR2 FQGNSA. The CDR3 spans 15 residues. The CDR3 reads CASSLGDRRNSPLHF. The CDR3, as DNA: TGTGCCAGCAGCTTAGGGGACCGACGAAATTCACCCCTCCACTTT.

This clonotype was seen only a few times. The rearrangement links TRBV7-7 to TRBJ2-5, with 8 bases fitting TRBD1. This CDR3 comprises 16 residues. J lost 2 bases, V lost 5 bases, and 10 bases had no gene match. Germline lookup yields CDR1 SSHAT and CDR2 FNYEAQ (reference sequence). The CDR3 sequence is CASSLGGDRGQETQYF. CDR3 DNA sequence: TGTGCCAGCAGCCTCGGGGGAGACAGGGGTCAAGAGACCCAGTACTTC. The entire variable domain, with the rest obtained from reference TRBV7-7 and TRBJ2-5, is as follows: GAGVSQSPRYKVTKRGQDVTLRCDPISSHATLYWYQQALGQGPEFLTYFNYEAQPDKSGLPSDRFSAERPEGSISTLTIQRTEQRDSAMYRCASSLGGDRGQETQYFGPGTRLLVL.

The chain couples TRBV7-2 to TRBJ1-2, with D perhaps matching TRBD1 (5 bases). The CDR3 has 13 residues. Germline V gene data show CDR1 as SGHTA and CDR2 as FQGNSA. Trimming removed 11 bases from V and 8 bases from J, with 21 bases in between. CDR3 bases: TGTGCCTGGAGTGTACTTCGGGGCGCGGGCTACACCTTC. Its translation is CAWSVLRGAGYTF.

This clonotype was counted only a few times. The rearrangement joins TRBV6-6 to TRBJ1-5, with D perhaps TRBD1 (6 bases). The V end was cut by 5 bases, the J end by 2 bases, with 19 bases between. Germline V gives CDR1 MNHNY, CDR2 SVGAGI (reference sequence). The CDR3 spans 17 residues. The CDR3 loop reads CASSESGGARRNQPQHF. The CDR3 DNA reads TGTGCCAGCAGTGAAAGTGGGGGGGCGAGGCGCAATCAGCCCCAGCATTTT.

There are a few counts of this clonotype. This chain links TRBV19 with TRBJ1-5; 7 nucleotides line up with TRBD1. The CDR3 extends over 17 amino acids. Germline CDR1 is LNHDA and CDR2 is SQIVND (reference sequence). The V gene end was trimmed by 3 bases and the J gene end by 4 bases; junction bases not matched to a gene: 12. CDR3 in DNA: TGTGCCAGTAGTATCTTCCAACGGACAGGAAAAAATCAGCCCCAGCATTTT. Its translation is CASSIFQRTGKNQPQHF.